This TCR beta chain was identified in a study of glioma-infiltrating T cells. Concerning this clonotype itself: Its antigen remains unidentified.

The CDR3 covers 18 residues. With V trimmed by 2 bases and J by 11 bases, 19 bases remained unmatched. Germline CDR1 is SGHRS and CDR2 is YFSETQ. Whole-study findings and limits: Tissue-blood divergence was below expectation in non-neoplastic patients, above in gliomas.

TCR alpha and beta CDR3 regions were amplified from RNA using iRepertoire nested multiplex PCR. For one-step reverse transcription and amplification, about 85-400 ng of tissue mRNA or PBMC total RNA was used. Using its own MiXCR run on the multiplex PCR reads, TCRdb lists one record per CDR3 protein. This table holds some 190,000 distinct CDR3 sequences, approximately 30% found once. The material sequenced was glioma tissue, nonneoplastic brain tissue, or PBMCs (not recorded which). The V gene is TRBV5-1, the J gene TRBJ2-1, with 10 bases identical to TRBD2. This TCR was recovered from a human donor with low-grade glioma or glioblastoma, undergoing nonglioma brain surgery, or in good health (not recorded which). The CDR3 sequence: CASSFPIERPSGSYKQFF. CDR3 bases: TGCGCCAGCAGCTTTCCGATAGAGAGGCCTAGCGGGAGCTATAAGCAGTTCTTC.